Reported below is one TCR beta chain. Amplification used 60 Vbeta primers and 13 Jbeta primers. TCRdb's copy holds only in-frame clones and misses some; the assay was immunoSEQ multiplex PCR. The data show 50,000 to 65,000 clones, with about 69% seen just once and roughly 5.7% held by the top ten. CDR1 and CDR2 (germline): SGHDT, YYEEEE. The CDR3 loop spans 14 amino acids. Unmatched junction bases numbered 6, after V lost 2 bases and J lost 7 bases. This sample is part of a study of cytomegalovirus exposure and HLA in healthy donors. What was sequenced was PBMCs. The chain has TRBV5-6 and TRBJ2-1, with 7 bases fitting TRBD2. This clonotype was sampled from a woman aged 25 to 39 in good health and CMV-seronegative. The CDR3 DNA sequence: TGTGCCAGCAGCTTCGGGACTATACTAAATGAGCAGTTCTTC. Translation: CASSFGTILNEQFF.